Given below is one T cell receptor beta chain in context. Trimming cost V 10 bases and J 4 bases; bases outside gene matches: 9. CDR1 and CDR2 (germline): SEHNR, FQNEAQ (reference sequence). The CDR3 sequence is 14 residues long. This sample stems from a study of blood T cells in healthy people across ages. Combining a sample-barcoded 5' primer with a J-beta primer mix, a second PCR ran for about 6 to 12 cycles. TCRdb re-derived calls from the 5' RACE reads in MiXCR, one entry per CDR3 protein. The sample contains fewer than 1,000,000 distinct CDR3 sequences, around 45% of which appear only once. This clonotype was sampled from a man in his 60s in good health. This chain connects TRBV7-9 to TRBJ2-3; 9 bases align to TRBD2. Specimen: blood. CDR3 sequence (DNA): TGTGCCACCGTAGGAGCGGGGGGTGCAGATACGCAGTATTTT. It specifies CATVGAGGADTQYF.